This entry is about one T cell receptor (beta chain). It lacks a known antigen. No clone much larger than this one lies a single base away; base qualities are absent. The immunoSEQ Assay, a bias-controlled multiplex PCR, was used to amplify TCRbeta CDR3 regions from genomic DNA. In the source study's methods: The number of nucleated cells in each sample was estimated by amplification of reference gene primers within the assay. To quantify the absolute abundance of each unique TCRbeta CDR3 rearrangement, sequence reads were collapsed and filtered. For each sample, productive Simpson clonality was calculated as the square root of Simpson's diversity index over productive rearrangements. This immuneACCESS table, as held by TCRdb, lists in-frame sequences with V and J called but not all clones. Of the missing ones, under half trace to an unresolved V gene in checked studies; the others have no known cause. V and J calls plus clone size are reproduced from that table; the DNA served to infer D and trimming. Counted in this sample were 90,000 to 120,000 clones; around 86% of them appeared once. The ten largest clones add up to less than 3% of the sample.

These data belong to a study of blood T cell repertoires in COVID-19 (dated by TCRdb to about 2020). About the investigation overall: Samples from collaborators originated in the United States, Italy and Spain and spanned both the acute and convalescent phases of COVID-19. The prospective study material was composed of cDNA or gDNA derived from T cells, B-cell-depleted T cells, or PBMCs. Subjects who had been exposed to COVID-19, were actively infected with it, or had recovered from it provided the deeply sampled blood TCRbeta repertoires that made up the dataset. The repertoires were released in a freely available public database meant as a resource for research on the immune response to SARS-CoV-2. Samples came from the ongoing ImmuneRACE study (first 160 participants) plus 1,254 subjects from 6 global collaborators. A de-identified subject ID, COVID-19 status, age in years and sex were almost always included in the sample metadata. Where HLA class I and class II types were available, the types were taken from metadata supplied by the sample provider, not from assay-based typing.

CDR1 and CDR2 were assigned from the germline V gene as SGDLS and YYNGEE. V trim: 3 bases; J trim: 2 bases; unmatched bases: 3. Including cysteine and phenylalanine, the CDR3 has 15 amino acids. The read is trimmed to its CDR3 DNA, 45 bases read in frame from base 1. In the prospective study, participants were roughly 18 to 95 years old, resided in about two dozen geographic areas of the United States, and were enrolled through a virtual design. In the prospective study, participants were assigned to cohorts based on the clinical history participants reported in a screening survey and a study questionnaire. Recovered participants in ImmuneRACE Cohort 3 were defined by two consecutive negative NP/OP PCR tests, clearance by a healthcare professional, or resolution of symptoms. In the prospective study, mobile phlebotomists collected whole blood, serum and a nasopharyngeal or oropharyngeal swab from each participant. Participants in the prospective study had the option to provide additional blood draws and questionnaires over an approximately two-month period. Prospective study blood samples were shipped either frozen or at room temperature before DNA extraction.

The full study reports these points: The amount of clinical and demographic metadata varied by source and participant and was provided uncurated.

The receptor's source is a woman between 45 and 65 years old who had recovered from COVID-19. The sequencing input was PBMCs or T cells enriched from blood (not recorded which). This receptor chain uses TRBV9 and TRBJ2-5, with 11 bases matching TRBD2. The CDR3 protein sequence reads: CASSDGTSGQETQYF. Read as DNA, the sequence is TGTGCCAGCAGCGACGGGACTAGCGGACAAGAGACCCAGTACTTC.